The 30 T cell receptor beta chains presented below share a single source sample, sequenced in a study of blood T cells in healthy people across ages. Through a sample-barcoded 5' primer and a J-beta primer mix, a second PCR was run for about 6 to 12 cycles. TCRdb analysed the 5' RACE reads with MiXCR anew, one entry per CDR3 protein. Among about 1.1 million distinct CDR3 sequences listed, 35% to 45% were seen once. The specimen was blood. The source is a man between 18 and 29 years old in good health.

This clonotype was detected many times. The chain is built from TRBV20-1 and TRBJ2-7; tentative D call: TRBD1 (6 bases). From germline, CDR1 is DFQATT and CDR2 SNEGSKA (reference sequence). Trimming cost V 5 bases and J 3 bases, with 20 bases left between them. CDR3 size: 15 residues. The CDR3 nucleotides read TGCAGTGCTCTCCCTATGGGCCAGGGGCTCTACGAGCAGTACTTC. This encodes CSALPMGQGLYEQYF.

The V call is TRBV9, the J call TRBJ1-3, with D unresolved. The germline CDR1 and CDR2 sequences are SGDLS and YYNGEE. The CDR3 totals 14 residues. The V and J ends lost 1 base and 2 bases respectively, with 7 bases between them. Written as DNA, the CDR3 is TGTGCCAGCAGCGTACTAAAGGCTGGAAACACCATATATTTT. It encodes CASSVLKAGNTIYF. The variable domain in full, with the rest retrieved from reference TRBV9 and TRBJ1-3, is DSGVTQTPKHLITATGQRVTLRCSPRSGDLSVYWYQQSLDQGLQFLIQYYNGEERAKGNILERFSAQQFPDLHSELNLSSLELGDSALYFCASSVLKAGNTIYFGEGSWLTVV.

This chain links TRBV4-3 with TRBJ2-2, with 9 positions matching TRBD1. CDR3 length: 15 residues. The V and J ends lost 2 bases and 6 bases, in that order; junction bases with no gene match: 4. Germline CDR1 is LGHNA and CDR2 is YSLEER. The chain's CDR3 is CASSQTRQGAGELFF. In DNA, the CDR3 is TGCGCCAGCAGCCAAACTCGACAGGGGGCCGGGGAGCTGTTTTTT.

The chain joins TRBV4-2 to TRBJ2-3; 11 bases are a match to TRBD2. V dropped 7 bases and J dropped 4; count of bases not matched to a gene: 4. The CDR3 totals 14 residues. Germline-derived CDR1 and CDR2 are LGHNA and YNFKEQ. CDR3 sequence: CASTTSGGSDTQYF. CDR3 DNA: TGTGCCAGCACCACTAGCGGGGGCTCAGATACGCAGTATTTT.

The table lists this clonotype with a few counts. The J gene is TRBJ2-1, the V gene TRBV7-2; the match to TRBD2 covers 10 bases. Germline loops: CDR1 SGHTA, CDR2 FQGNSA. This CDR3 has 16 residues. The junction had 9 bases not matched to a gene; V was cut back by 3 bases and J by 7 bases. The CDR3 loop is CASSFYSGGARNEQFF. CDR3 nucleotides: TGTGCCAGCAGCTTTTACAGCGGGGGGGCCCGAAATGAGCAGTTCTTC.

The CDR3 bases are TGCAGTGCTAGACGACCCGGAGTGAACACTGAAGCTTTCTTT. Translation gives CSARRPGVNTEAFF. This chain joins TRBV20-1 and TRBJ1-1, with no clear D. Germline CDR1 DFQATT, CDR2 SNEGSKA (reference sequence). Trimming pared 2 bases from V and 0 bases from J, leaving 10 bases between. CDR3 length equals 14 residues.

This clonotype appeared once. This chain links TRBV3-1 with TRBJ1-5; D uncertain. V was clipped by 2 bases and J by 4 bases, with 6 bases between them. This CDR3 has 13 amino acids. Germline V CDR1 and CDR2: LGHDT, YNNKEL (reference sequence). CDR3 nucleotides: TGTGCCAGCAGCCAACAGTTTAATCAGCCCCAGCATTTT. It is translated as CASSQQFNQPQHF.

The chain employs TRBV7-9 and TRBJ1-2; D may be TRBD1 (6 bases). Germline V gives CDR1 SEHNR, CDR2 FQNEAQ (reference sequence). The CDR3 covers 15 residues. V lost 2 bases, J lost 3 bases, and 13 bases lay in between. CDR3 DNA: TGTGCCAGCAGCTTACCCACAGGGCCTGACTATGGCTACACCTTC. Translated: CASSLPTGPDYGYTF.

This clonotype came up many times. In DNA form, the CDR3 reads TGCAGTGCAATCCCGGGATCGCACAGGGGGTTAAAGCCCCAGCATTTT. It specifies CSAIPGSHRGLKPQHF. The V gene is TRBV20-1, the J gene TRBJ1-5; 8 bases fit TRBD1. J gave up 8 bases and V 6 bases, and 18 bases lay outside the gene matches. Germline loops: CDR1 DFQATT, CDR2 SNEGSKA (reference sequence). The CDR3 consists of 16 residues.

This CDR3 is CAISESGQGNREQFF. CDR3 bases: TGTGCCATCAGTGAGTCGGGACAGGGAAATAGAGAGCAGTTCTTC. The chain employs TRBV10-3 and TRBJ2-1, with 9 bases matching TRBD1. V shed 0 bases, J shed 10 bases, and the junction held 7 bases outside the gene matches. CDR3 length: 15 amino acids. The V gene's germline CDR1 is ENHRY and CDR2 SYGVKD.

J is TRBJ2-1 and V is TRBV13; weak D call: TRBD2 (5 bases). Germline V gene sequence: CDR1 PRHDT, CDR2 FYEKMQ (reference sequence). Trimming cost V 0 bases and J 4 bases, with 7 bases left between them. This CDR3 region has 14 residues. DNA of the CDR3: TGTGCCAGCAGCTTAGGTAGGAGGTACAATGAGCAGTTCTTC. Translating gives CASSLGRRYNEQFF.

This chain links TRBV7-2 with TRBJ2-3; D is perhaps TRBD1 or TRBD2 (5 bases each). The CDR3 runs 16 residues. The V end was cut by 2 bases, the J end by 0 bases, with 12 bases between. Germline lookup yields CDR1 SGHTA and CDR2 FQGNSA. CDR3 DNA sequence: TGTGCCAGCAGCTTAATGGTCGGGGCTAGCACAGATACGCAGTATTTT. Translated, it gives CASSLMVGASTDTQYF.

The chain employs TRBV5-1 and TRBJ2-5, with D maybe TRBD2 (5 bases). Per the germline V gene, CDR1 is SGHRS and CDR2 is YFSETQ. V lost 0 bases and J lost 1, with 13 bases in between. The CDR3 has 16 residues. The CDR3 sequence: CASSLAGGRIQETQYF. The CDR3 DNA reads as TGCGCCAGCAGCTTGGCCGGAGGCCGAATCCAAGAGACCCAGTACTTC.

This clonotype was recorded many times. The rearrangement links TRBV7-2 to TRBJ1-4; D call uncertain. Per the germline V gene, CDR1 is SGHTA and CDR2 is FQGNSA. V lost 1 base, J lost 4 bases, and 7 bases lay in between. The CDR3 spans 14 residues. CDR3 sequence: CASSLERNNEKLFF. CDR3 nucleotide sequence: TGTGCCAGCAGCTTAGAACGGAATAATGAAAAACTGTTTTTT.

J is TRBJ2-1 and V is TRBV4-1, with 7 bases matching TRBD1. The J call may be incorrect, as the DNA end agrees better with TRBJ2-7. Germline V gene data show CDR1 as MGHRA and CDR2 as YSYEKL. The CDR3 is 14 amino acids. Here the CDR3 DNA reads TGCGCCAGCAGCCAATACCGGGACAGCAATGAGCAGTACTTC. It yields the protein CASSQYRDSNEQYF.

The sample holds one count of this clonotype. A much larger clone differs from this one at a single base, so this may be a read error. The chain is built from TRBV7-8 and TRBJ1-5; 7 bases map to TRBD1. The CDR3 has 14 residues. V lost 3 bases to trimming and J lost 3 bases; unmatched junction nucleotides: 2. CDR1 is SGHVS and CDR2 is FQNEAQ in the germline V gene. Here the CDR3 reads CASSFGQVNQPQHF. The CDR3, as DNA: TGTGCCAGCAGCTTTGGACAGGTCAATCAGCCCCAGCATTTT.

In the case of this clonotype: Given a much more abundant clone one base away, this may be a read error. This CDR3 is CASSSGASDTRYF. The CDR3 bases are TGTGCCAGCAGTAGCGGGGCGTCGGATACGCGGTATTTT. V and J are TRBV12-3 or TRBV12-4 and TRBJ2-3; 7 nucleotides align to TRBD2. The CDR3 is 13 residues long.

This clonotype occurred a few times. The chain joins TRBV29-1 to TRBJ2-5; tentative D call: TRBD1 (5 bases). The V end lost 3 bases, the J end lost 5 bases, and 13 bases lay between the germline ends. The germline V gene encodes CDR1 SQVTM and CDR2 ANQGSEA. This CDR3 has 13 amino acids. CDR3 protein: CSVDPGMGETQYF. As DNA, the CDR3 is TGCAGCGTTGATCCAGGGATGGGGGAGACCCAGTACTTC.

This clonotype occurred a few times. The chain carries TRBV20-1 and TRBJ2-7; possible D gene TRBD1, 5 bases. This CDR3 has 16 residues. Deletions cut 0 bases from V and 7 bases from J, with 22 bases between. Germline CDR1 reads DFQATT; CDR2 reads SNEGSKA (reference sequence). In DNA form, the CDR3 reads TGCAGTGCTAGAGATCTTCAAGGACACGGGCCGTTGGAGCAGTACTTC. This codes for CSARDLQGHGPLEQYF.

The V gene is TRBV20-1, the J gene TRBJ1-1; no definite D call. V was pared by 3 bases and J by 7 bases, with 12 bases between. The CDR3 runs 12 residues. The V gene's germline CDR1 is DFQATT and CDR2 SNEGSKA (reference sequence). CDR3 sequence (DNA): TGCAGTGCTAGGGGAGTGAACTATGAAGCTTTCTTT. This encodes CSARGVNYEAFF.

This chain connects TRBV30 to TRBJ1-4, with a possible D match to TRBD1 (5 bases). The CDR3 has 13 amino acids. The V gene lost 1 base and the J gene lost 8 bases, with 11 bases spanning the gap. CDR1 is GTSNPN and CDR2 is SVGIG in the germline V gene (reference sequence). The CDR3, as DNA: TGTGCCTGGAGTGCAGGGTTGGGAGAAAAACTGTTTTTT. Its protein product is CAWSAGLGEKLFF.

The rearrangement uses TRBV7-2 and TRBJ1-2; no definite D call. V was cut by 1 base and J by 0 bases, with 6 bases left in between. The CDR3 extends over 14 amino acids. Germline V gives CDR1 SGHTA, CDR2 FQGNSA. For the CDR3, the DNA is TGTGCCAGCAGCTTAGGAAGTACTAACTATGGCTACACCTTC. The encoded protein is CASSLGSTNYGYTF.

The CDR3 region has the DNA TGTGCCAGCAGCTTAGCGGGACAGAGCTATGGCTACACCTTC. It is translated as CASSLAGQSYGYTF. The rearrangement joins TRBV7-9 to TRBJ1-2, with 7 nucleotides matching TRBD1. CDR1 and CDR2 from the germline V gene are SEHNR and FQNEAQ (reference sequence). J gave up 4 bases and V 0 bases, and 2 bases lay outside the gene matches. This CDR3 contains 14 residues.

The chain is built from TRBV4-3 and TRBJ2-2, with D uncertain. V was trimmed by 2 bases and J by 7 bases, leaving 17 bases between them. The CDR3 is made up of 16 amino acids. CDR1 LGHNA and CDR2 YSLEER come from the germline V gene. The CDR3 DNA is TGCGCCAGCAGCCAAAATGGCGACCCTGGCGGCGGGGAGCTGTTTTTT. Translating it yields CASSQNGDPGGGELFF.

The chain uses TRBV7-8 and TRBJ2-7, with a weak D call TRBD1 (6 bases). The V end was cut by 5 bases, the J end by 2 bases, with 13 bases between. The CDR3 totals 14 residues. CDR1 and CDR2 (germline): SGHVS, FQNEAQ. CDR3 in DNA: TGTGCCAGCAGCACCAAACAGGGACCCTACGAGCAGTACTTC. This gives the protein CASSTKQGPYEQYF.

This clonotype was counted between two and nine times. This chain uses TRBV27 with TRBJ2-7; 12 bases are shared with TRBD1. This CDR3 has 15 residues. Germline trimming cut 0 bases from V and 5 bases from J; bases unmatched to any gene: 2. Per germline, CDR1 MNHEY and CDR2 SMNVEV (reference sequence). The CDR3 loop is CASSLSGTGGNEQYF. CDR3 sequence (DNA): TGTGCCAGCAGTTTATCTGGGACAGGGGGCAACGAGCAGTACTTC.

The chain carries TRBV5-1 and TRBJ2-1; D is unresolved. The CDR3 covers 13 residues. Trimming left V 2 bases short and J 7 bases short, with 10 bases between. CDR1 and CDR2 from the germline V gene are SGHRS and YFSETQ. CDR3 sequence reads: CASSFDADNEQFF. The CDR3 DNA sequence: TGCGCCAGCAGCTTCGACGCAGATAATGAGCAGTTCTTC.

This clonotype was seen a single time. This chain joins TRBV6-6 and TRBJ2-5, with TRBD2 matching 8 bases. Trimming at V came to 6 bases and at J to 11 bases, leaving 17 bases not matched to a gene. Germline values: CDR1 MNHNY, CDR2 SVGAGI (reference sequence). The CDR3 covers 15 residues. The CDR3 protein is CASRKTSAPLNEQYF. The CDR3 nucleotides are TGTGCCAGCAGGAAGACTAGCGCCCCTTTGAATGAGCAGTACTTC.

The J gene is TRBJ1-4, the V gene TRBV13; D is ambiguous. The CDR3 covers 13 residues. Trimming took off 4 bases at V and 12 bases at J, with 15 bases between the two ends. Per the germline V gene, CDR1 is PRHDT and CDR2 is FYEKMQ (reference sequence). The CDR3 is CASSSNLPGQLFF. The DNA of the CDR3 is TGTGCCAGCAGCTCGAACCTCCCCGGGCAACTGTTTTTT.

The chain employs TRBV5-4 and TRBJ2-2; D gene ambiguous. The CDR3 runs to 12 residues. Per germline, CDR1 SGHNT and CDR2 YYREEE (reference sequence). V shed 8 bases and J shed 4 bases, with 9 bases lying between them. This CDR3 is CASRQTTGELFF. The CDR3 nucleotides are TGTGCCAGTAGGCAGACCACCGGGGAGCTGTTTTTT.